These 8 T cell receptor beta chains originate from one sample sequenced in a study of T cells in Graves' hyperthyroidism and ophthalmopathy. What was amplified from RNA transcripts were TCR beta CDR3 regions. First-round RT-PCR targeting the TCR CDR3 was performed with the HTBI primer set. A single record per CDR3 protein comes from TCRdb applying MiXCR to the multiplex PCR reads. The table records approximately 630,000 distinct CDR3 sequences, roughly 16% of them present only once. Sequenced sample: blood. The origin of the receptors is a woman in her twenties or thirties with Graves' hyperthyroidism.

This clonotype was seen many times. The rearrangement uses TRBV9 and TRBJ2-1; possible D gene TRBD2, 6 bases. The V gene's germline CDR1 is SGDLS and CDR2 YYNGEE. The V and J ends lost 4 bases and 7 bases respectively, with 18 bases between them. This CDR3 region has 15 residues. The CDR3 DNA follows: TGTGCCAGCAGCCCAACTAGCAGTTGGTGGAATGAGCAGTTCTTC. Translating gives CASSPTSSWWNEQFF.

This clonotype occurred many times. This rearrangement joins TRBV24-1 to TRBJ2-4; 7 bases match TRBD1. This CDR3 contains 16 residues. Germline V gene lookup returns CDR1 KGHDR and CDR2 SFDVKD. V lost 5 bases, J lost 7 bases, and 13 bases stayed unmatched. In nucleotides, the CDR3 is TGTGCCACCAGTGGCAGTGAGACAGGGAATCCGAACATTCAGTACTTC. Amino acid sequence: CATSGSETGNPNIQYF.

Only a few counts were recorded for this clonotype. CDR3 sequence: CASSLATGTYNEQFF. The CDR3, as DNA: TGTGCCAGCAGCTTAGCAACGGGAACCTACAATGAGCAGTTCTTC. This chain uses TRBV7-9 with TRBJ2-1; possibly TRBD2 for D (5 bases). The CDR3 extends over 15 amino acids. Germline-derived CDR1 and CDR2 are SEHNR and FQNEAQ (reference sequence). V lost 0 bases and J 2 bases, leaving 8 bases between the germline ends.

In nucleotides, the CDR3 is TGCAGTGCCCAGGGACTAGCGGGAGTAGCCAAAAACATTCAGTACTTC. Translated, it gives CSAQGLAGVAKNIQYF. V is TRBV20-1 and J is TRBJ2-4; the match to TRBD2 covers 14 bases. V was pared by 6 bases and J by 0 bases, with 4 bases of the junction left unmatched. CDR3 length: 16 amino acids. Germline V CDR1 and CDR2: DFQATT, SNEGSKA (reference sequence).

The CDR3 spells CASSRALLVEFNTGELFF. CDR3 DNA sequence: TGTGCCAGTAGTAGGGCGTTGCTAGTGGAGTTCAACACCGGGGAGCTGTTTTTT. The chain employs TRBV19 and TRBJ2-2; no firm D call. CDR1 and CDR2 from the germline V gene are LNHDA and SQIVND (reference sequence). The CDR3 totals 18 residues. V dropped 4 bases and J dropped 2 bases, with 20 bases sitting between them.

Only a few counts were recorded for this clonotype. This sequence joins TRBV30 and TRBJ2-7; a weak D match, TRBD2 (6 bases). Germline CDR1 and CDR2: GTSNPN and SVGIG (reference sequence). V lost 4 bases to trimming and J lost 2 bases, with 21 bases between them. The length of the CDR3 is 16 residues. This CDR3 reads CAWNSLYRGTAYEQYF. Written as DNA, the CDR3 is TGTGCCTGGAATTCGTTGTACCGCGGGACCGCCTACGAGCAGTACTTC.

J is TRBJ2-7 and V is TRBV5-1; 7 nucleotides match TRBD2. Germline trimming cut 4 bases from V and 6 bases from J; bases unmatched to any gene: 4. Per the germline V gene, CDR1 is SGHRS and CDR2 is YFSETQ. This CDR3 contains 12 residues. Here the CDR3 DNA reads TGCGCCAGCAGCGGGATAGCGGGCGAGCAGTACTTC. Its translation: CASSGIAGEQYF. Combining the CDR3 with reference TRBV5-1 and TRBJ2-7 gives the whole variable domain KAGVTQTPRYLIKTRGQQVTLSCSPISGHRSVSWYQQTPGQGLQFLFEYFSETQRNKGNFPGRFSGRQFSNSRSEMNVSTLELGDSALYLCASSGIAGEQYFGPGTRLTVT.

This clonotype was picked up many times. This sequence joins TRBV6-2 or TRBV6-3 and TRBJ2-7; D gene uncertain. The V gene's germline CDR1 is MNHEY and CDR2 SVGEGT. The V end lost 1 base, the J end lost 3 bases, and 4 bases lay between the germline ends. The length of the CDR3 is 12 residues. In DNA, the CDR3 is TGTGCCAGCAGTTACTATCTCTACGAGCAGTACTTC. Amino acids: CASSYYLYEQYF.